The next 3 T cell receptor beta chains were all read from a single sample in a study of shared clonotypes between healthy human individuals. TCRdb's table, derived via immunoSEQ multiplex PCR, lists solely in-frame clones and lacks some. The table shows over a million clones, with about 75% occurring only once. Specimen: memory CD4+ T cells sorted from blood. The subset here: CD45RA-negative fraction. Every receptor here comes from a man younger than 35 in good health.

The chain combines TRBV29-1 with TRBJ1-2; D call uncertain. Per the germline V gene, CDR1 is SQVTM and CDR2 is ANQGSEA. V lost 3 bases and J 0 bases, leaving 5 bases between the germline ends. This CDR3 spans 12 amino acids. The CDR3 bases are TGCAGCGTTGAGTCAGCTAACTATGGCTACACCTTC. Amino acid sequence: CSVESANYGYTF.

J is TRBJ2-3 and V is TRBV13; TRBD2 agrees at 10 bases. The germline V gene encodes CDR1 PRHDT and CDR2 FYEKMQ (reference sequence). The CDR3 runs to 19 residues. Trimming removed 2 bases from V and 4 bases from J; junction bases left unmatched: 15. The CDR3 DNA sequence: TGTGCCAGCAGCTTAACTAAGTTTGTAGCGGGAGGAGGTCCAGATACGCAGTATTTT. Its translation: CASSLTKFVAGGGPDTQYF.

This clone has just a few counts. The chain couples TRBV10-3 to TRBJ2-5; TRBD2 matches 12 bases. The CDR3 extends over 17 amino acids. J gave up 7 bases and V 3 bases, and 12 bases lay outside the gene matches. The germline V gene encodes CDR1 ENHRY and CDR2 SYGVKD. In nucleotides, the CDR3 is TGTGCCATCAGTGATCCTCTGCTAGCGGGGGGGCAGGGGACCCAGTACTTC. Its protein is CAISDPLLAGGQGTQYF.